This is a list of T cell receptor beta chains from one sample in a study of low-dose radiotherapy and immunotherapy resistance in tumors. MiXCR, run by TCRdb on the reads, gives a single entry per CDR3 protein. The table records tens of thousands of distinct CDR3 sequences, roughly 30% of them present only once. The sequencing used PBMCs, collected before treatment. These receptors all come from a female donor with ovarian cancer. CDR3s leave out the opening cysteine and the closing phenylalanine or tryptophan. Each record gives: CDR3 length, D gene, J gene, V gene, CDR3 protein. The D gene is left open where the match is weak.

cdr3_length: 10
d_call: NA
j_call: TRBJ2-1
v_call: TRBV30
cdr3_aa: AWSPQGNEQF

cdr3_length: 11
d_call: TRBD1
j_call: TRBJ2-4
v_call: TRBV5-5
cdr3_aa: ASSGTDKNIQY

cdr3_length: 12
d_call: NA
j_call: TRBJ1-1
v_call: TRBV27
cdr3_aa: ASSARRAGTEAF

cdr3_length: 15
d_call: NA
j_call: TRBJ2-1
v_call: TRBV19
cdr3_aa: ASTVRGAGVSYNEQF

cdr3_length: 12
d_call: NA
j_call: TRBJ2-3
v_call: TRBV20-1
cdr3_aa: SARALRSTDTQY

cdr3_length: 12
d_call: NA
j_call: TRBJ2-2
v_call: TRBV5-5
cdr3_aa: ASSVRQNTGELF

cdr3_length: 12
d_call: NA
j_call: TRBJ2-3
v_call: TRBV11-2
cdr3_aa: ASSARTGADTQY

cdr3_length: 15
d_call: NA
j_call: TRBJ2-2
v_call: TRBV7-8
cdr3_aa: ASSLALGQETGELFF

cdr3_length: 12
d_call: NA
j_call: TRBJ2-1
v_call: TRBV10-3
cdr3_aa: AISTKQDYNEQF

cdr3_length: 12
d_call: NA
j_call: TRBJ1-2
v_call: TRBV4-2
cdr3_aa: ASSQAGQTNGYT

cdr3_length: 13
d_call: NA
j_call: TRBJ1-6
v_call: TRBV12-3/TRBV12-4
cdr3_aa: ASRLQSSYNSPLH

cdr3_length: 13
d_call: NA
j_call: TRBJ2-5
v_call: TRBV12-3/TRBV12-4
cdr3_aa: ASSPGARLQETQY

cdr3_length: 13
d_call: TRBD2
j_call: TRBJ2-5
v_call: TRBV20-1
cdr3_aa: SARTSGGYQETQY

cdr3_length: 14
d_call: NA
j_call: TRBJ1-3
v_call: TRBV20-1
cdr3_aa: SARDWGEGSGNTIY

cdr3_length: 12
d_call: NA
j_call: TRBJ1-6
v_call: TRBV19
cdr3_aa: ASKIQGPGSPLH

cdr3_length: 14
d_call: TRBD1
j_call: TRBJ1-4
v_call: TRBV29-1
cdr3_aa: SVADVQGAVNEKLF

cdr3_length: 13
d_call: TRBD2
j_call: TRBJ2-7
v_call: TRBV14
cdr3_aa: ASSLGLAASYEQY

cdr3_length: 10
d_call: NA
j_call: TRBJ1-5
v_call: TRBV28
cdr3_aa: ASSLGSQPQH

cdr3_length: 12
d_call: TRBD1
j_call: TRBJ2-4
v_call: TRBV6-2/TRBV6-3
cdr3_aa: ASSSGQVSNIQY

cdr3_length: 11
d_call: NA
j_call: TRBJ2-1
v_call: TRBV3-1
cdr3_aa: ASSQDRRGEQF

cdr3_length: 11
d_call: NA
j_call: TRBJ2-1
v_call: TRBV5-1
cdr3_aa: ASRSVSYNEQF

cdr3_length: 15
d_call: NA
j_call: TRBJ2-6
v_call: TRBV21-1
cdr3_aa: ASSNGQGGSGANVLT

cdr3_length: 12
d_call: NA
j_call: TRBJ2-7
v_call: TRBV29-1
cdr3_aa: SVGGPAGSYEQY